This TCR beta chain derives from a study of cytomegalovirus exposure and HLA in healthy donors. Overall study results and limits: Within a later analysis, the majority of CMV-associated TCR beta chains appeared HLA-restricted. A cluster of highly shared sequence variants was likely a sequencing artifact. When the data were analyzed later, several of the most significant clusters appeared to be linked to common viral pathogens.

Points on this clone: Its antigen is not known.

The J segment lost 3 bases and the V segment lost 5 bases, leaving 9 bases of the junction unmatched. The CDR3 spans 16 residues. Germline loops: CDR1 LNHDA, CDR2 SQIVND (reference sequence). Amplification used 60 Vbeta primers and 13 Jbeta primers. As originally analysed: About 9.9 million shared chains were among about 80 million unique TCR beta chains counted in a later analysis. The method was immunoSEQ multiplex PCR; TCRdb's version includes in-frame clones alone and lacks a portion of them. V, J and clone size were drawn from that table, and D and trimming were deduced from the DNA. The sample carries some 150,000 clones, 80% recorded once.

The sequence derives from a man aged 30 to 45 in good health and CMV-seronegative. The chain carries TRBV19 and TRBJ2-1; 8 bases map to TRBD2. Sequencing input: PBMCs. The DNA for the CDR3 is TGTGCCAGTAGTCCCCCCCCCGGGACTAGCTACAATGAGCAGTTCTTC. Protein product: CASSPPPGTSYNEQFF. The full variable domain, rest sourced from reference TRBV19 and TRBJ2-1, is DGGITQSPKYLFRKEGQNVTLSCEQNLNHDAMYWYRQDPGQGLRLIYYSQIVNDFQKGDIAEGYSVSREKKESFPLTVTSAQKNPTAFYLCASSPPPGTSYNEQFFGPGTRLTVL.